Here is one T cell receptor beta chain with its context. The antigen is unknown. This entry belongs to a study of T cell responses to AZD1222 COVID-19 vaccine. Study observations and caveats: White British ancestry dominated among donors, who included more females, and clonal diversity was possibly underestimated. Spike-wide vaccine-associated CD4 TCRs dominated at 160-218 and 743-854.

Assay: immunoSEQ multiplex PCR; the TCRdb copy retains only in-frame clones and omits some. The sample consists of about 150,000 clones, roughly 92% of them appearing once. Unmatched junction bases numbered 8, after V lost 10 bases and J lost 6 bases. Germline assignment: CDR1 ENHRY and CDR2 SYGVKD. The CDR3 spans 12 residues. This chain links TRBV10-3 with TRBJ2-7, with 8 bases fitting TRBD1. The input for sequencing was peripheral blood, taken on day 0 of AZD1222 vaccination. This receptor was obtained from an adult in good health. Written as DNA, the CDR3 is TGTGCCACCGACAGGGGTGGTTCCGAGCAGTACTTC. This codes for CATDRGGSEQYF.